This TCR beta chain was identified during a study of shared clonotypes between healthy human individuals. Study-wide results and caveats: A limitation of the genetic and exposure-history diversity represented arose from few donors. Richness estimates generally favored naive over memory subsets.

Assay execution proceeded at the deep level. Measured with immunoSEQ multiplex PCR; TCRdb has only the in-frame clones, and not every one. The sample consists of 560,000 or so clones, approximately 96% of them appearing once. The germline V gene encodes CDR1 MNHEY and CDR2 SVGAGI. The CDR3 is 13 residues long. Losses at the gene ends were 0 bases for V and 15 bases for J; bases not matched to a gene: 8. CD45RO-negative, CCR7-selected cells formed the naive CD8 fraction, which excluded terminally differentiated effector memory CD45RA+ cells. This clone has just a few counts. Its antigen is as yet unknown.

This TCR derives from a woman in her 30s in good health. This chain joins TRBV6-5 and TRBJ2-1, with 7 bases that match TRBD1. Sequencing input: naive CD8+ T cells sorted from blood. In DNA, the CDR3 is TGTGCCAGCAGTTACTCCGACAGGGCCCGTTTGTTCTTC. Protein product: CASSYSDRARLFF.